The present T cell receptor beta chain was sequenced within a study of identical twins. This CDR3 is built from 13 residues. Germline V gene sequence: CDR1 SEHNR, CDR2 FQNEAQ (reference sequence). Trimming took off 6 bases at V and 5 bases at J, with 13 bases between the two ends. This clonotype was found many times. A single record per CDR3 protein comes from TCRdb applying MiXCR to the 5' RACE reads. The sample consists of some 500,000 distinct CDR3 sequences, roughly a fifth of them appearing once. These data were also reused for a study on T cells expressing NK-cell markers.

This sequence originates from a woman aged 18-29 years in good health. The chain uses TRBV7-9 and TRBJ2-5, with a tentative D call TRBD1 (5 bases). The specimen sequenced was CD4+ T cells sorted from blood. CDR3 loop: CASRVAGLETQYF. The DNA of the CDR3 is TGTGCCAGCAGGGTCGCAGGGCTGGAGACCCAGTACTTC.